The rows below give T cell receptor beta chains drawn from one sample of a study of T cells in Graves' hyperthyroidism and ophthalmopathy. From the multiplex PCR reads, TCRdb called clonotypes with MiXCR, one entry per CDR3 protein. This table holds roughly 570,000 distinct CDR3 sequences, around a sixth found once. The sample was blood. The receptors here all came from a woman aged 25 to 39 with Graves' hyperthyroidism. Each CDR3 is given with its conserved first and last residue. Fields, in order: J gene, clone size, V gene, D gene, CDR3 DNA, CDR3 protein. The D gene is left open where the match is weak. Where a row states a size, it is once, few, many or the class of an expanded clone; other rows omit it.

TRBJ2-7	.	TRBV20-1	TRBD1	TGCAGTGCTAGAGATCGCGGGACAGGGGACGGCGAGCAGTACTTC	CSARDRGTGDGEQYF
TRBJ2-3	.	TRBV28	TRBD2	TGTGCCAGCAGTTACCCGGGACTACCTCAACCTAGCACAGATACGCAGTATTTT	CASSYPGLPQPSTDTQYF
TRBJ2-2	.	TRBV10-3	TRBD1	TGTGCCATCAGTGAGAAACGACAGGGGGAGGCCGGGGAGCTGTTTTTT	CAISEKRQGEAGELFF
TRBJ2-3	.	TRBV30	TRBD1	TGTGCCAGGAGCCCCACAGGGGTCCTCACAGATACGCAGTATTTT	CARSPTGVLTDTQYF
TRBJ1-1	many	TRBV3-1	.	TGTGCCAGCAGTCAACAGGGGAACACTGAAGCTTTCTTT	CASSQQGNTEAFF
TRBJ2-7	many	TRBV12-3/TRBV12-4	.	TGTGCCAGCAGTTTGGCCGTCTACGAGCAGTACTTC	CASSLAVYEQYF
TRBJ2-7	many	TRBV7-2	.	TGTGCCAGCAGCAGATACAGGGATCCCTCCTACGAGCAGTACTTC	CASSRYRDPSYEQYF
TRBJ2-5	.	TRBV7-2	.	TGTGCCAGCAGCCGAAATCACGGGAACCAAGAGACCCAGTACTTC	CASSRNHGNQETQYF
TRBJ1-1	many	TRBV13	.	TGTGCCAGCAGCTTTCAGGGGCTGAACACTGAAGCTTTCTTT	CASSFQGLNTEAFF
TRBJ2-6	.	TRBV12-3/TRBV12-4	.	TGTGCCAGCCTGTATCGAGGGGGGGCCAACGTCCTGACTTTC	CASLYRGGANVLTF
TRBJ2-7	many	TRBV11-3	TRBD1	TGTGCCAGCAGCCGAGGGACAGCACGACAGTACTTC	CASSRGTARQYF
TRBJ2-3	.	TRBV9	.	TGTGCCAGCAGCGTAGATTTAGGAGGGCCAGATACGCAGTATTTT	CASSVDLGGPDTQYF
TRBJ2-3	many	TRBV4-1	.	TGCGCCAGCAGCCAAGAGGGAGATACGCAGTATTTT	CASSQEGDTQYF
TRBJ2-7	few	TRBV10-2	TRBD2	TGCGCCAGCCGGTCGGGAGGCAATACCTACGAGCAGTACTTC	CASRSGGNTYEQYF
TRBJ1-1	few	TRBV4-3	TRBD1	TGCGCCAGCAGCCAGGACAGGGGGGTAGGAACTGAAGCTTTCTTT	CASSQDRGVGTEAFF
TRBJ2-7	few	TRBV5-1	.	TGCGCCAGCAGGAGGGACTCTCCAAACTCCTACGAGCAGTACTTC	CASRRDSPNSYEQYF
TRBJ2-5	many	TRBV13	TRBD2	TGTGCCAGCAGCTCTAGCGGGAGGGCCGGGGAGACCCAGTACTTC	CASSSSGRAGETQYF
TRBJ2-1	many	TRBV20-1	TRBD2	TGCAGTGCTAGAGCAGCCGCGGGACTACCATACAATGAGCAGTTCTTC	CSARAAAGLPYNEQFF
TRBJ1-3	.	TRBV7-2	.	TGTGCCAGCAGGACAGCCTCTGGAAACACCATATATTTT	CASRTASGNTIYF
TRBJ2-7	many	TRBV12-3/TRBV12-4	.	TGTGCCAGCAGTTTTAACTATGGCGAGCAGTACTTC	CASSFNYGEQYF
TRBJ2-3	.	TRBV6-2/TRBV6-3	TRBD2	TGTGCCAGCAGTAGGTGGGCTAGCGGGTACCGCACAGATACGCAGTATTTT	CASSRWASGYRTDTQYF
TRBJ1-6	.	TRBV6-1	.	TGTGCCAGCAGCGAGGGAGCCCTTAATTCACCCCTCCACTTT	CASSEGALNSPLHF
TRBJ2-7	many	TRBV3-1	TRBD2	TGTGCCAGCAGCCCGGGACTACCCTACGAGCAGTACTTC	CASSPGLPYEQYF
TRBJ2-1	many	TRBV2	.	TGTGCCAGTCTAACTAACAATGAGCAGTTCTTC	CASLTNNEQFF
TRBJ1-5	.	TRBV28	TRBD1	TGTGCCAGCAGTCAGGGACAGGGGGCCGGGGATCAGCCCCAGCATTTT	CASSQGQGAGDQPQHF
TRBJ2-7	.	TRBV3-2	.	TGTGCCAGCAGCCACCCTTGCGGGGGACCCGGTGGAAAGCAGTACTTC	CASSHPCGGPGGKQYF
TRBJ2-3	few	TRBV5-1	TRBD2	TGCGCCAGCAGCCGCTTAGCGGGAGGCGACACAGGTACGCAGTATTTT	CASSRLAGGDTGTQYF
TRBJ2-2	few	TRBV12-3/TRBV12-4	TRBD2	TGTGCCAGCAGTTTATTTTGGCTAGCGGACACCGGGGAGCTGTTTTTT	CASSLFWLADTGELFF
TRBJ2-1	many	TRBV27	TRBD2	TGTGCCAGCAGTTTTTTGAGGCTAGCGGGAGGACTCGATGAGCAGTTCTTC	CASSFLRLAGGLDEQFF
TRBJ1-1	.	TRBV10-3	.	TGTGCCATCAGTGAGTCTGCAGGGCCTGACACTGAAGCTTTCTTT	CAISESAGPDTEAFF
TRBJ2-1	few	TRBV4-2	.	TGTGCCAGCAGCGCACGTCGGGGATACACTCCCCTCTCCTACAATGAGCAGTTCTTC	CASSARRGYTPLSYNEQFF
TRBJ2-1	many	TRBV18	TRBD2	TGTGCCAGCTCAACCGGACTAGCGGAGAGCGATGAGCAGTTCTTC	CASSTGLAESDEQFF
TRBJ1-1	many	TRBV7-2	TRBD1	TGTGCCAGCAGCTCGGACAGGGCGAGGAACACTGAAGCTTTCTTT	CASSSDRARNTEAFF
TRBJ2-7	few	TRBV6-1	.	TGTGCCAGCAGTGTATTACCATCAAGTCCCTACGAGCAGTACTTC	CASSVLPSSPYEQYF
TRBJ1-2	.	TRBV29-1	.	TGCAGCGCCTCCGGGACGGCATTTGGCTACACCTTC	CSASGTAFGYTF
TRBJ2-3	many	TRBV7-3	TRBD2	TGTGCCAGCAGCTTCACTAGCGGGAGGACAGATACGCAGTATTTT	CASSFTSGRTDTQYF
TRBJ2-5	.	TRBV19	.	TGTGCCAGTAGTATGAGTCCGGCAGGGTTGGTGACCCAGTACTTC	CASSMSPAGLVTQYF
TRBJ2-3	.	TRBV19	.	TGTGCCAGTAGGCCTCGTACAGGGAACGCAGATACGCAGTATTTT	CASRPRTGNADTQYF
TRBJ2-5	many	TRBV7-9	TRBD1	TGTGCCTTGCCGGGACAGGGGATCGAGACCCAGTACTTC	CALPGQGIETQYF
TRBJ2-7	.	TRBV18	TRBD2	TGTGCCAGCTCACTTAGCGGGAGTATTTACGAGCAGTACTTC	CASSLSGSIYEQYF
TRBJ2-3	few	TRBV24-1	.	TGTGCCACCAGTGGGACAAGCACAGATACGCAGTATTTT	CATSGTSTDTQYF
TRBJ1-1	many	TRBV9	.	TGTGCCAGCAGCGTAGCTCCAGGCACGAACACTGAAGCTTTCTTT	CASSVAPGTNTEAFF
TRBJ1-1	many	TRBV10-3	.	TGTGCCATCGGACAAGGCGAAGCTTTCTTT	CAIGQGEAFF
TRBJ2-1	many	TRBV10-3	TRBD2	TGTGCCATCAGAAATCGGGAGGGCCAGTACAATGAGCAGTTCTTC	CAIRNREGQYNEQFF
TRBJ2-3	many	TRBV29-1	TRBD2	TGCAGCGTCTACGGACTAGCGGGAGTGCGGCTTAGCACAGATACGCAGTATTTT	CSVYGLAGVRLSTDTQYF
TRBJ2-5	many	TRBV5-1	.	TGCGCCAGCAGCTTGGAGGACGAGACCCAGTACTTC	CASSLEDETQYF
TRBJ2-7	.	TRBV5-6	TRBD2	TGTGCCAGCAGCTTGGAGGCTAGCGGGAGGCAAACCTACGAGCAGTACTTC	CASSLEASGRQTYEQYF
TRBJ2-7	many	TRBV3-1	TRBD2	TGTGCCAGCAGCCAAGTTGCGGGAGGGTTCTACGAGCAGTACTTC	CASSQVAGGFYEQYF